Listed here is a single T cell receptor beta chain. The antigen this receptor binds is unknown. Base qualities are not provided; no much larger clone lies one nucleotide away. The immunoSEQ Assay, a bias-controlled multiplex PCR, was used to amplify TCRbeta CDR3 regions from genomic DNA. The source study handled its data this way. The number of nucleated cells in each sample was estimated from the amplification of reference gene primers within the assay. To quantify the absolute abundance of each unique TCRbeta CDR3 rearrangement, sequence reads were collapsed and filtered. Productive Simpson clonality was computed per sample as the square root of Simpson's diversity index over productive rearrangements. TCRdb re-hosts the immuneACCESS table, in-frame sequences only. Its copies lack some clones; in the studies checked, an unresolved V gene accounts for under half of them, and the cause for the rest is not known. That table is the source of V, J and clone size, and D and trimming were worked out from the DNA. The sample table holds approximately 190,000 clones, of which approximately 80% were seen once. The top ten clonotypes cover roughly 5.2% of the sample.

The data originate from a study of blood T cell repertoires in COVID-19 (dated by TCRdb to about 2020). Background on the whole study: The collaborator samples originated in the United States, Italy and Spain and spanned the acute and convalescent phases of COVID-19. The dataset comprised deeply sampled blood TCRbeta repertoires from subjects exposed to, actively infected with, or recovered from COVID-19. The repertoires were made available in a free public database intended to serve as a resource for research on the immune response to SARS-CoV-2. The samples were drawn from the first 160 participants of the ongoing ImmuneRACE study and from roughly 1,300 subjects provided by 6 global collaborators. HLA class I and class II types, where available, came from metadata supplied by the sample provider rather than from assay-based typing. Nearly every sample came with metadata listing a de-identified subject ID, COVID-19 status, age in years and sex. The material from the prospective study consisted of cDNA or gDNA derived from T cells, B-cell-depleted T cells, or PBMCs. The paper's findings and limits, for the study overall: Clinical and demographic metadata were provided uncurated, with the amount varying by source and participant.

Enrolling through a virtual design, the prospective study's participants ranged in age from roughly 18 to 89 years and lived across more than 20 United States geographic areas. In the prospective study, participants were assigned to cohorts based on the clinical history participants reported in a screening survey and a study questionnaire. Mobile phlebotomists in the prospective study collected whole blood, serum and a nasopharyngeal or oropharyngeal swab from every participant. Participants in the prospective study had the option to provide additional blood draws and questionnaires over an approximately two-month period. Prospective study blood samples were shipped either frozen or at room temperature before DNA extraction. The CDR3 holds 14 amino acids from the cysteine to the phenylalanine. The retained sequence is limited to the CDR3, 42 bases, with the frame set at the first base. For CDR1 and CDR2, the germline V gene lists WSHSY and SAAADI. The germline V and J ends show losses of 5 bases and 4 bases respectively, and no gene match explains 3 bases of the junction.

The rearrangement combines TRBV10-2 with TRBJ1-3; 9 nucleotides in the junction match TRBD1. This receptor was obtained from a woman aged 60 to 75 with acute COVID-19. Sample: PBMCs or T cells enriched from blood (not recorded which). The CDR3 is CASSSQGAGNTIYF. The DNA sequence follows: TGCGCCAGCAGTTCACAGGGGGCAGGAAACACCATATATTTT.